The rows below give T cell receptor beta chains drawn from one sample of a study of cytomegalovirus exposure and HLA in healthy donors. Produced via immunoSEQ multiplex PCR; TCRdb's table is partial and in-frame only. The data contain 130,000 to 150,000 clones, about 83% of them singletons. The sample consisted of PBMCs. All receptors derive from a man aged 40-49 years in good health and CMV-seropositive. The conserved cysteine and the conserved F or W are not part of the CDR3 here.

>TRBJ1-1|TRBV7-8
ASSLFGDLRRMNTEAF
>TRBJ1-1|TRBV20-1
SAARTGEAF
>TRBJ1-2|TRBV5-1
ASSFGSGPLIGYT
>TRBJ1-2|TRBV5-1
ASSFAGQNSYGYT
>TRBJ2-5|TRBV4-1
ASSPRGVAGQETQY
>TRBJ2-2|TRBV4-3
ASSQSLPGELF
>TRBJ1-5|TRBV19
ASSPRGQISNQPQH
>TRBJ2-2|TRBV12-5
ASGLPTGELF
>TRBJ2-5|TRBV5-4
ASSLIREETQY
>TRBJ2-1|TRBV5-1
ASSFKSGGRTNYNEQF
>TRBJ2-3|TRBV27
ASRLTSGRLTDTQY
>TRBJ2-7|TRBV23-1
ASSPIGPATGVPICEQY
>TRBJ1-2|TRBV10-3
AITEGAGYT
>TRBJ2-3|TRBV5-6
ATSINRADTQY
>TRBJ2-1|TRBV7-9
ASSLALRTSGYNEQF
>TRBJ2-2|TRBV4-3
ASSRGAGGNTGELF